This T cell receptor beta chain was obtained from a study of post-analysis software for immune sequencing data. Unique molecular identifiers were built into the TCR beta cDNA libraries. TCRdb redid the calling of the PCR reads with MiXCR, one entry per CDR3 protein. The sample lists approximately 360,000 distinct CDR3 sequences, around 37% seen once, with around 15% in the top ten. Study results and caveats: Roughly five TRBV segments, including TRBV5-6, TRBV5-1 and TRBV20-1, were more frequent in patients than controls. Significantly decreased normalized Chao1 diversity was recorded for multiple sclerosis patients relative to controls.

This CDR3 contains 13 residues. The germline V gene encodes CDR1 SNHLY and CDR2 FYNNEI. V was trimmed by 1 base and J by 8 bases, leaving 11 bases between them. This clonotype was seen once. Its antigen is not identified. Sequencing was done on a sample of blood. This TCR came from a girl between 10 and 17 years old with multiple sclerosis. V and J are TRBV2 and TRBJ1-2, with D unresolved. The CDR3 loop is CASSEGVSRGYTF. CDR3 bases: TGTGCCAGCAGTGAAGGGGTCAGCAGGGGCTACACCTTC.